Included here is one T cell receptor beta chain sequence, with context. This record belongs to a study of T-cell memory formation after mild COVID-19. Constant-segment-primed 5'RACE gave TCR alpha and TCR beta cDNA libraries with sample barcodes and UMIs. MiXCR, run by TCRdb on the 5' RACE reads, gives a single entry per CDR3 protein. The profile shows some 450,000 distinct CDR3 sequences, about 19% of them singletons. The CDR3 covers 17 residues. From germline, CDR1 is DFQATT and CDR2 SNEGSKA (reference sequence). With 6 bases removed from V and 1 base from J, the gap between germline ends came to 23 bases.

This TCR derives from an adult woman who had mild COVID-19 (a few samples of this study predate the infection). Cell type and time point are not known. The chain couples TRBV20-1 to TRBJ2-3, with D perhaps matching TRBD1 (6 bases). Source material: PBMCs or a T cell subset sorted from them (not recorded which). The CDR3 region is CSAHTRGSFLGTDTQYF. The CDR3 nucleotides read TGCAGTGCGCATACCAGGGGTTCCTTCTTAGGCACAGATACGCAGTATTTT.